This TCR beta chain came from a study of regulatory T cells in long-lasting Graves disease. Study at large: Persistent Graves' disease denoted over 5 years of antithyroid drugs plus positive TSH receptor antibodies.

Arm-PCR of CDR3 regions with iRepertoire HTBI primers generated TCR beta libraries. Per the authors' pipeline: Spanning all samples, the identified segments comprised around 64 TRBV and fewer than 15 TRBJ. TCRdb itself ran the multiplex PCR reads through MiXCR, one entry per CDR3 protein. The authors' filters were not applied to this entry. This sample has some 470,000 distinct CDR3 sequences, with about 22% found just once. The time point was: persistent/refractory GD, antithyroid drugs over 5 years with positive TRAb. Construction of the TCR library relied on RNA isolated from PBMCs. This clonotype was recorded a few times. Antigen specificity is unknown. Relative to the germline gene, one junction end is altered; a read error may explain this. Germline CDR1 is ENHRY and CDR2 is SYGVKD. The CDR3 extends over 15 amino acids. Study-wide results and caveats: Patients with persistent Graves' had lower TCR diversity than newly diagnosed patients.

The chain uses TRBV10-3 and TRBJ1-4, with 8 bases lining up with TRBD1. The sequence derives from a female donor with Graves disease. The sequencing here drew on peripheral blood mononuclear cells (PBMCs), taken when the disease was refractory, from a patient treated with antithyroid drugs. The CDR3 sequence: CASSYRGGVSEKLFF. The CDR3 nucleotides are TGTGCCAGCAGTTACAGGGGGGGCGTATCTGAAAAACTGTTTTTT.